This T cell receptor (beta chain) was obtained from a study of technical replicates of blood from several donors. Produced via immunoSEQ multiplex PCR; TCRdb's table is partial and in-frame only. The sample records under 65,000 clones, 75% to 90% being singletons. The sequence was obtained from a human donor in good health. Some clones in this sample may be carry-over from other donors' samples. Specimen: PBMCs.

In DNA form, the CDR3 reads TGCGCCAGCAGCTTGGGACTAGCGGACACAGATACGCAGTATTTT. Amino acid sequence: CASSLGLADTDTQYF. This chain connects TRBV5-1 to TRBJ2-3, with 9 nucleotides matching TRBD2. Germline CDR1 is SGHRS and CDR2 is YFSETQ. V lost 0 bases to trimming and J lost 2 bases; unmatched junction nucleotides: 1. This CDR3 contains 15 residues.